This T cell receptor beta chain was identified in a study of blood T cell repertoires in COVID-19. Study details: Italy, Spain and the United States were the sources of the convalescent and acute COVID-19 samples. The analysed material was cDNA or gDNA that came from T cells, B-cell-depleted T cells, or PBMCs.

TCRdb's copy holds only in-frame clones and misses some; the assay was immunoSEQ multiplex PCR. Of about 400,000 clones listed, 88% are singletons. The CDR3 loop spans 16 amino acids. V lost 6 bases to trimming and J lost 4 bases; unmatched junction nucleotides: 8. Germline loops: CDR1 LNHDA, CDR2 SQIVND (reference sequence). In terms of age and location, participants ranged from about 18 to 95 years and lived in about two dozen US areas. Which cohort a participant joined came from the clinical history participants gave. Sequencing used PBMCs or T cells enriched from blood (not recorded which). V and J are TRBV19 and TRBJ1-5, with 11 bases lining up with TRBD1. The sequence came from a woman between 40 and 55 years old with acute COVID-19. CDR3 DNA sequence: TGTGCCAGTAGCTGGACAGGGGGCAAACCGAATCAGCCCCAGCATTTT. It encodes CASSWTGGKPNQPQHF.